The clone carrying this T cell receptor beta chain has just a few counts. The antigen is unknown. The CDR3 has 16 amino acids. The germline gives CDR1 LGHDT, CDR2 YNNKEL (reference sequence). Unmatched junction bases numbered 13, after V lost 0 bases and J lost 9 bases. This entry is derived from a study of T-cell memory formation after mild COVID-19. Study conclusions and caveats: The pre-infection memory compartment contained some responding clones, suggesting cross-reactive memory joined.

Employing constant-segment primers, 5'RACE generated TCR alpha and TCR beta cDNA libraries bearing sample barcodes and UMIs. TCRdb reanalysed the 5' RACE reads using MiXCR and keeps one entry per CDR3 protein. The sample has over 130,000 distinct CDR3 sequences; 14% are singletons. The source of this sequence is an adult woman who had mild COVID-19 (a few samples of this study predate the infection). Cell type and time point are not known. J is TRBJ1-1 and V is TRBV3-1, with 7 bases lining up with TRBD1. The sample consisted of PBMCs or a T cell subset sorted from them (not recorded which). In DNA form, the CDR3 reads TGTGCCAGCAGCCAAGATTCAGGGGGTTTTACGGCTAAAGCTTTCTTT. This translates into CASSQDSGGFTAKAFF.